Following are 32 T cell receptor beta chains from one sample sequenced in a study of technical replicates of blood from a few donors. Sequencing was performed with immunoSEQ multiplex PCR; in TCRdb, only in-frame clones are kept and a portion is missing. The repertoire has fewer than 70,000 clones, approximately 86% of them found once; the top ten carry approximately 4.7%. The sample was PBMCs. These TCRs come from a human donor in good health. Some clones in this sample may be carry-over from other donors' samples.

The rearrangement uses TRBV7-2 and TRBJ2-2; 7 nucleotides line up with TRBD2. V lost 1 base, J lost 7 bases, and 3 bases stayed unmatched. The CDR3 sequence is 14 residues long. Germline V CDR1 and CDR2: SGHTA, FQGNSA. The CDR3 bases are TGTGCCAGCAGCTTAGTTCCTAGCGGCGGGGAGCTGTTTTTT. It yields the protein CASSLVPSGGELFF.

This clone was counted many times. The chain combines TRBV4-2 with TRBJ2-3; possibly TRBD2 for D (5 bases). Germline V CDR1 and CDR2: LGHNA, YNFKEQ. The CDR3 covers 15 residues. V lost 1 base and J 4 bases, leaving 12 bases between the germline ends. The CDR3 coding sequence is TGTGCCAGCAGCCAAGCCGGGGAACCCTCAGATACGCAGTATTTT. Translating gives CASSQAGEPSDTQYF.

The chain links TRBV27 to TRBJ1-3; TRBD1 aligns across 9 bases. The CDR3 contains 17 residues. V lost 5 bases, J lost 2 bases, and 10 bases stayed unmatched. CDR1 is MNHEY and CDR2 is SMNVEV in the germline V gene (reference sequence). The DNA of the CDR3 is TGTGCCAGCAGTCCCGCGAGGGACAGGGCCCCTGGAAACACCATATATTTT. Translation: CASSPARDRAPGNTIYF.

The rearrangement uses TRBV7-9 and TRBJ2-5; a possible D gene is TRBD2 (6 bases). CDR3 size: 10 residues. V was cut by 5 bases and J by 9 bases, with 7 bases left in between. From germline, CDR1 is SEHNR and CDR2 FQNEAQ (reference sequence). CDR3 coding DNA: TGTGCCAGCAGCGGGGGGTCCCAGTACTTC. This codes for CASSGGSQYF.

The CDR3 here is CASSLAQGAPGNTIYF. DNA for the CDR3: TGTGCCAGCAGCTTAGCGCAGGGGGCGCCGGGAAACACCATATATTTT. The chain carries TRBV7-2 and TRBJ1-3, with TRBD1 matching 8 bases. V gave up 0 bases and J gave up 4 bases; unmatched junction bases: 5. From germline, CDR1 is SGHTA and CDR2 FQGNSA. The CDR3 spans 16 residues.

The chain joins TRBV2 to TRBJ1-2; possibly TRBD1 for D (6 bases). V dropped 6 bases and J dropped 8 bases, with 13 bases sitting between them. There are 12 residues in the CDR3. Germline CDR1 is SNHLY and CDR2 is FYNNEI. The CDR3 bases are TGTGCCAGCAGCCGGGACACGGGGGGCTACACCTTC. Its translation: CASSRDTGGYTF. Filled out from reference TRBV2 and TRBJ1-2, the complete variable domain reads EPEVTQTPSHQVTQMGQEVILRCVPISNHLYFYWYRQILGQKVEFLVSFYNNEISEKSEIFDDQFSVERPDGSNFTLKIRSTKLEDSAMYFCASSRDTGGYTFGSGTRLTVV.

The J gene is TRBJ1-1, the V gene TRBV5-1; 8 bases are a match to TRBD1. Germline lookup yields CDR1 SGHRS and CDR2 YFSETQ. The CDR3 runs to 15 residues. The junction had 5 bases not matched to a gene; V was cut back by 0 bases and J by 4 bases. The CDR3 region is CASSLGTGGGTEAFF. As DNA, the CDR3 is TGCGCCAGCAGCTTGGGTACAGGGGGTGGCACTGAAGCTTTCTTT.

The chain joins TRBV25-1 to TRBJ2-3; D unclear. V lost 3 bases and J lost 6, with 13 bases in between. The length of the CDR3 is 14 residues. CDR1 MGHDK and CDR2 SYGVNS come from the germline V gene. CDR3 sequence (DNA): TGTGCCAGCAGTGATCCGAAGTTGAGGGATACGCAGTATTTT. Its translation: CASSDPKLRDTQYF.

The CDR3 DNA sequence: TGTGCCAGCAGCGACCAGAATCATGTAGATACGCAGTATTTT. It translates to CASSDQNHVDTQYF. The gene calls are TRBV9 and TRBJ2-3, with D unresolved. Between the trimmed V and J ends, which lost 3 bases and 5 bases, there was a span of 13 bases. There are 14 residues in the CDR3. Germline V gene data show CDR1 as SGDLS and CDR2 as YYNGEE.

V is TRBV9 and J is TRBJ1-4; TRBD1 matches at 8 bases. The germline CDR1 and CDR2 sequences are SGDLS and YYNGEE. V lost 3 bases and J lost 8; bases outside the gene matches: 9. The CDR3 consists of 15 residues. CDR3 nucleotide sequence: TGTGCCAGCAGCGCCGGACAGGGTGTTGGGGAAAAACTGTTTTTT. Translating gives CASSAGQGVGEKLFF.

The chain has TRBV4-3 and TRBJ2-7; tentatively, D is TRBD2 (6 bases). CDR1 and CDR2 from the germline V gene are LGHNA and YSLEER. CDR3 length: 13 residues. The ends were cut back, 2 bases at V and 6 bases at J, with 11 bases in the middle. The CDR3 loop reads CASSQWGVSEQYF. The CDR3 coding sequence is TGCGCCAGCAGCCAATGGGGGGTCAGCGAGCAGTACTTC.

The CDR3 spells CATSFQVGEETQYF. CDR3 sequence (DNA): TGTGCCACCAGCTTCCAAGTCGGGGAAGAGACCCAGTACTTC. V usage is TRBV15 and J usage is TRBJ2-5; perhaps TRBD2 as D (5 bases). With 5 bases removed from V and 3 bases from J, the gap between germline ends came to 13 bases. The germline gives CDR1 LNHNV, CDR2 YYDKDF (reference sequence). The CDR3 is 14 amino acids.

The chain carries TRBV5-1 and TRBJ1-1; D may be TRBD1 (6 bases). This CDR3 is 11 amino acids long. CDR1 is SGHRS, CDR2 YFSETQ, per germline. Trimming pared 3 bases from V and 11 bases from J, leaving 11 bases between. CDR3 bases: TGCGCCAGCAGCTCATACAGGGAGGCTTTCTTT. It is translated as CASSSYREAFF.

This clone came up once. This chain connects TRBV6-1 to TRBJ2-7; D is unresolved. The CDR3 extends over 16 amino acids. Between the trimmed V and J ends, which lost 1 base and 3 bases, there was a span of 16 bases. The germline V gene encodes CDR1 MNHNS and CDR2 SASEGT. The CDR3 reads CASSEELELIGYEQYF. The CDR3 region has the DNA TGTGCCAGCAGTGAAGAGCTCGAATTGATTGGCTACGAGCAGTACTTC.

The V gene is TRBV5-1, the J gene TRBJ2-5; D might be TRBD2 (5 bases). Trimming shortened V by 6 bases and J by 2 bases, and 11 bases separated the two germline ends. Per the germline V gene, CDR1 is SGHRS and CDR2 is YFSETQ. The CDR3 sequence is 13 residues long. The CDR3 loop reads CASKEGFQETQYF. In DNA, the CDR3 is TGCGCCAGCAAAGAGGGATTTCAAGAGACCCAGTACTTC.

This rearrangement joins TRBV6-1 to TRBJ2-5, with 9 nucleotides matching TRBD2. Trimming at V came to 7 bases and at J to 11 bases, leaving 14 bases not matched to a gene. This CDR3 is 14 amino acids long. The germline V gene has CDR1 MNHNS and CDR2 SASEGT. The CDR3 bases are TGTGCCAGCATGGGGGGCGGGAGGGCCAGGGCTCAGTACTTC. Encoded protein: CASMGGGRARAQYF.

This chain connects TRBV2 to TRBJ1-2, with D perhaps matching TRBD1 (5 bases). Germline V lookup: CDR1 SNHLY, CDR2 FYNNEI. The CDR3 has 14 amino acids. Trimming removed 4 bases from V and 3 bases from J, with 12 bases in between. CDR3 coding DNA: TGTGCCAGCAGTGTACCCAGGGTTTACTATGGCTACACCTTC. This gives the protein CASSVPRVYYGYTF.

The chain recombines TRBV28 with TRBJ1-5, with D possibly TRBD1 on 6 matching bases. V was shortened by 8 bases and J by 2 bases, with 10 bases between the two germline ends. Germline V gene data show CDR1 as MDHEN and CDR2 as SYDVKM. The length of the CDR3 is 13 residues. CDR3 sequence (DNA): TGTGCCAGCCGACCAGGGGGCAATCAGCCCCAGCATTTT. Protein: CASRPGGNQPQHF.

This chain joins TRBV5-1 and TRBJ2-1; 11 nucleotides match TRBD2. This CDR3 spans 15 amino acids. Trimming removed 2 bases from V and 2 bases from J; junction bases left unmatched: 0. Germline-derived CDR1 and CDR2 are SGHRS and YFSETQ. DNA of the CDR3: TGCGCCAGCAGCTTACTAGCGGGAGCCTACAATGAGCAGTTCTTC. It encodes CASSLLAGAYNEQFF.

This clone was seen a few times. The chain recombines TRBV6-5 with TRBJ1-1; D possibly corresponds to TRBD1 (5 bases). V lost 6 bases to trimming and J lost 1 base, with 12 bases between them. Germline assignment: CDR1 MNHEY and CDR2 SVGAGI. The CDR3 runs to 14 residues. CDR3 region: CASRVWGENTEAFF. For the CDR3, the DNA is TGTGCCAGCAGAGTGTGGGGGGAGAACACTGAAGCTTTCTTT.

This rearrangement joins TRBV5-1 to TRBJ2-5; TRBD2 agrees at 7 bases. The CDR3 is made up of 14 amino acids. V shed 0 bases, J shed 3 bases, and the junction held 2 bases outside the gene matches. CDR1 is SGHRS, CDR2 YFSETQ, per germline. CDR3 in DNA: TGCGCCAGCAGCTTGGTGGGACTAAAAGAGACCCAGTACTTC. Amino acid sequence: CASSLVGLKETQYF.

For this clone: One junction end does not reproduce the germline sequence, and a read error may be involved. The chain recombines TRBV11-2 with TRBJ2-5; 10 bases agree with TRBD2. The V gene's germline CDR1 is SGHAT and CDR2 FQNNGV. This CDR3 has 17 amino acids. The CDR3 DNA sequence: TGTGCCAGCAGCACGGTAGCGGGAGGAAAATACCATGAGACCCAGTACTTC. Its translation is CASSTVAGGKYHETQYF.

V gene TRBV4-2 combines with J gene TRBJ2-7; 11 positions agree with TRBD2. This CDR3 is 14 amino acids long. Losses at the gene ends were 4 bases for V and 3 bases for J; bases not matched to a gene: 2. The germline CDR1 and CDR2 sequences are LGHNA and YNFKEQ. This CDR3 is CASSLGLADYEQYF. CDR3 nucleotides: TGTGCCAGCAGCCTGGGACTAGCGGACTACGAGCAGTACTTC.

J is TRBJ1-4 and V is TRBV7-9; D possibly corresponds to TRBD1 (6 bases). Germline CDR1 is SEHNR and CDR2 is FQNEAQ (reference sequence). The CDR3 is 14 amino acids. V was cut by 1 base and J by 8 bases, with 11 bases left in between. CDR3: CASSLVGAGEKLFF. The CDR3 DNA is TGTGCCAGCAGCTTAGTGGGGGCAGGCGAAAAACTGTTTTTT.

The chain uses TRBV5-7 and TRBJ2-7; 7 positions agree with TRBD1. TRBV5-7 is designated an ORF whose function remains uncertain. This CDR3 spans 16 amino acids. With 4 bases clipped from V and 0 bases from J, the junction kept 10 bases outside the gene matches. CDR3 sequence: CASSPTTGLSSYEQYF. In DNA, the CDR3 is TGTGCCAGCAGCCCCACGACAGGGCTGAGCTCCTACGAGCAGTACTTC.

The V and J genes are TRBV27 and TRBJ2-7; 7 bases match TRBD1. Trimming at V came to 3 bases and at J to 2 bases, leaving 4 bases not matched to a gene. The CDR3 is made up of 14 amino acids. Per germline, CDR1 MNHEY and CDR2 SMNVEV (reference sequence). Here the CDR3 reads CASSFNRGTYEQYF. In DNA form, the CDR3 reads TGTGCCAGCAGTTTCAACAGGGGCACCTACGAGCAGTACTTC.

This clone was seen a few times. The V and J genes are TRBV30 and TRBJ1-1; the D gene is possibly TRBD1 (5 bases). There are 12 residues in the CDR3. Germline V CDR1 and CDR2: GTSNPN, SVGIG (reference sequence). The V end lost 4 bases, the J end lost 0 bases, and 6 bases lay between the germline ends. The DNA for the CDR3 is TGTGCCTGGAACAGGCTGAACACTGAAGCTTTCTTT. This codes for CAWNRLNTEAFF.

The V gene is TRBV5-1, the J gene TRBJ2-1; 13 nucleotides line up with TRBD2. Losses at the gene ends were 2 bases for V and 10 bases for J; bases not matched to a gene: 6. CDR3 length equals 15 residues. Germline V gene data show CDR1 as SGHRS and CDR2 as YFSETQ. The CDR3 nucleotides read TGCGCCAGCAGCTTAACTAGCGGGGGGGCCGGGGAGCAGTTCTTC. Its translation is CASSLTSGGAGEQFF.

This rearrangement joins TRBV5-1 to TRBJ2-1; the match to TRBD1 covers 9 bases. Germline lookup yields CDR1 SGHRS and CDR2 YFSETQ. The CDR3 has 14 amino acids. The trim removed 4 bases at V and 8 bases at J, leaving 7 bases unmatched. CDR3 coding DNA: TGCGCCAGCAGCCCCGGGACAGGGACCTATGAGCAGTTCTTC. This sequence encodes CASSPGTGTYEQFF.

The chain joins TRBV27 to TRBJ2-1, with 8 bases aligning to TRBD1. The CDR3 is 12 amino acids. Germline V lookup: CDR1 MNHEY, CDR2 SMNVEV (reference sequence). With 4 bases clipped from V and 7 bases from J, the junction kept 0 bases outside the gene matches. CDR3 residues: CASSWDRNEQFF. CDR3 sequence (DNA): TGTGCCAGCAGTTGGGACAGGAATGAGCAGTTCTTC.

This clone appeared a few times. CDR3 DNA sequence: TGCGCCAGCGCACAGGGTTTAGGCACTGAAGCTTTCTTT. Residues: CASAQGLGTEAFF. V usage is TRBV5-1 and J usage is TRBJ1-1; possibly TRBD1 for D (6 bases). The CDR3 runs 13 residues. The germline gives CDR1 SGHRS, CDR2 YFSETQ. The germline V and J ends were trimmed by 7 bases and 4 bases, with 14 bases remaining between them.

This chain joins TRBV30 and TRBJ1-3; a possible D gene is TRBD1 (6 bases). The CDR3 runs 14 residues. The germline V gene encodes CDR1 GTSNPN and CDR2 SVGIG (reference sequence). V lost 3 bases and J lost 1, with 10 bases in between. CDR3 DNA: TGTGCCTGGAGCCTACAGGGTTCTGGAAACACCATATATTTT. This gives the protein CAWSLQGSGNTIYF.